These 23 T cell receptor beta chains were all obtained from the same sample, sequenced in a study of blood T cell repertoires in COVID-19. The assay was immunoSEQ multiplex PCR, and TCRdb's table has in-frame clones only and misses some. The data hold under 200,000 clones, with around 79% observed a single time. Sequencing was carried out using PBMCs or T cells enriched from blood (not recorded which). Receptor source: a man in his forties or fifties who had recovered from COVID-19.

CDR3 bases: TGTGCCAGCTCACCACCGGTAGACAGGGGGCAGCCCCAGCATTTT. It is translated as CASSPPVDRGQPQHF. This chain joins TRBV18 and TRBJ1-5; TRBD1 agrees at 9 bases. Germline CDR1 reads KGHSH; CDR2 reads LQKENI. J was trimmed by 7 bases and V by 0 bases; bases with no gene match: 4. The CDR3 spans 15 residues.

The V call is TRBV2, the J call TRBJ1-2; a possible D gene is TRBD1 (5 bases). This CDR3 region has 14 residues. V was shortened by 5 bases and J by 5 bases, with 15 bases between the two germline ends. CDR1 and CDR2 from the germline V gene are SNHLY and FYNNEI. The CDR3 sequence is CASSRQGIEYGYTF. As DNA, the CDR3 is TGTGCCAGCAGTAGGCAGGGCATAGAGTATGGCTACACCTTC.

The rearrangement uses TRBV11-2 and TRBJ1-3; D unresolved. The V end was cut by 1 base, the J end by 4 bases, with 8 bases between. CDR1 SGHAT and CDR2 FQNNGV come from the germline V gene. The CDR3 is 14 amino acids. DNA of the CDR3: TGTGCCAGCAGCTTAGCGGGGAGCGGAAACACCATATATTTT. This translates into CASSLAGSGNTIYF.

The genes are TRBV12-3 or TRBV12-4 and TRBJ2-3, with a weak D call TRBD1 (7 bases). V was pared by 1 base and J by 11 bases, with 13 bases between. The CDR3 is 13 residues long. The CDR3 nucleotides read TGTGCCAGCAGTTTAGGGGCGGGACAGCGGCAGTATTTT. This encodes CASSLGAGQRQYF.

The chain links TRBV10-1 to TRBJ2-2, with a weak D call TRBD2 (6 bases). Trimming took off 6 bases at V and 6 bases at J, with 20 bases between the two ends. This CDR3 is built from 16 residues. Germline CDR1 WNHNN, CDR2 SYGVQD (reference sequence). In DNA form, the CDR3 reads TGCGCCAGCAGGGGGGGTGTGGGTAAGGTCTCCGGGGAGCTGTTTTTT. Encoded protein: CASRGGVGKVSGELFF.

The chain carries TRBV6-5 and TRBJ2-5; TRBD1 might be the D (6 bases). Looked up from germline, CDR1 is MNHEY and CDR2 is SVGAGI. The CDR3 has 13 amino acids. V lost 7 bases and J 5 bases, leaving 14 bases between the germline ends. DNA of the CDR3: TGTGCCAGCACTCGTTACAGGGAGGAGACCCAGTACTTC. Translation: CASTRYREETQYF.

The CDR3 DNA is TGTGCCATGAGACAGGATCCTAATGAAAAACTGTTTTTT. The encoded protein is CAMRQDPNEKLFF. The genes are TRBV10-3 and TRBJ1-4, with a possible D match to TRBD1 (6 bases). In germline, CDR1 is ENHRY, CDR2 SYGVKD. CDR3 length equals 13 residues. Trimming shortened V by 9 bases and J by 3 bases, and 11 bases separated the two germline ends.

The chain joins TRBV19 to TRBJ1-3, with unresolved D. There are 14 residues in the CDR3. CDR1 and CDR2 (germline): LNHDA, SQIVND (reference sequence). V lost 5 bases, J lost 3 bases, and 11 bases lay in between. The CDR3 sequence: CASSPDTGGNTIYF. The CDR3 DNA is TGTGCCAGTAGTCCCGACACTGGTGGAAACACCATATATTTT.

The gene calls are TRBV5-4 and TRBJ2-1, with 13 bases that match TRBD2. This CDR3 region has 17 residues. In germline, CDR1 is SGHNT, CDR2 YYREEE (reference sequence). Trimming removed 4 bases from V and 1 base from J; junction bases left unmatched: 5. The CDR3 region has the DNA TGTGCCAGCAGCCACGGACTAGCGGGAGTTTCCTACAATGAGCAGTTCTTC. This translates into CASSHGLAGVSYNEQFF.

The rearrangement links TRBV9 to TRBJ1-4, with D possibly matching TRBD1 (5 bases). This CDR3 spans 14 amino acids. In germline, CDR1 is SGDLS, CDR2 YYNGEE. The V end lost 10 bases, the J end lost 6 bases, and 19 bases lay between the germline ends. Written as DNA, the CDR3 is TGTGCCCCAGGTTCAGGGTTGTTCTATGAAAAACTGTTTTTT. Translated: CAPGSGLFYEKLFF.

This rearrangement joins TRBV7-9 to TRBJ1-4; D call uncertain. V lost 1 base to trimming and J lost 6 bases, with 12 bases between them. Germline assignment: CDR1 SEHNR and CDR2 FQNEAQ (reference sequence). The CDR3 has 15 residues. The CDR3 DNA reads TGTGCCAGCAGCTTAGTATCTTGGAGGGATGAAAAACTGTTTTTT. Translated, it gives CASSLVSWRDEKLFF.

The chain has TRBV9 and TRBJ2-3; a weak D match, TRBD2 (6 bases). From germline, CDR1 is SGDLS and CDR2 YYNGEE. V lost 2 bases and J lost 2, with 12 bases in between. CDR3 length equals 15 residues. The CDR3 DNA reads TGTGCCAGCAGCGTCGGGAGCCGGCTCACAGATACGCAGTATTTT. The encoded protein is CASSVGSRLTDTQYF.

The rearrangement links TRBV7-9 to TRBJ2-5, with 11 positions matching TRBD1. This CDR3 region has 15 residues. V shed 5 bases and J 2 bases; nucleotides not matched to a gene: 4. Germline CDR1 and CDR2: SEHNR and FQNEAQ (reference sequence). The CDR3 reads CASSTGQGAQETQYF. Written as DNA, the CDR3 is TGTGCCAGCAGCACCGGACAGGGGGCTCAAGAGACCCAGTACTTC.

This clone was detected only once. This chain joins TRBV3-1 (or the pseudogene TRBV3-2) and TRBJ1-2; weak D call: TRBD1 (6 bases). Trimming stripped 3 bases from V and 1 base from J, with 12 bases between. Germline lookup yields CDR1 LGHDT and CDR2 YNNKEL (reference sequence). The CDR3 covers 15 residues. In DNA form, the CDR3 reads TGTGCCAGCAGCCATATCGCACAGGGTAACTATGGCTACACCTTC. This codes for CASSHIAQGNYGYTF.

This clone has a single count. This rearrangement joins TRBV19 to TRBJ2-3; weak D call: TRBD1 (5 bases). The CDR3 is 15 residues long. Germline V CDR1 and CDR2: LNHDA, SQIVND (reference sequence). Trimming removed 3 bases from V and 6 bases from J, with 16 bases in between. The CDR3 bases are TGTGCCAGTAGTATTCAGGCAGGGCGTGGGGATACGCAGTATTTT. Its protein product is CASSIQAGRGDTQYF.

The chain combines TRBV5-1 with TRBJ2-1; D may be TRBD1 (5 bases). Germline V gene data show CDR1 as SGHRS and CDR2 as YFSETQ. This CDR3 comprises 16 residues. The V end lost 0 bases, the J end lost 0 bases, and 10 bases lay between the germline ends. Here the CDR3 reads CASSLGQLSSYNEQFF. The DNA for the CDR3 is TGCGCCAGCAGCTTGGGACAGCTGAGCTCCTACAATGAGCAGTTCTTC. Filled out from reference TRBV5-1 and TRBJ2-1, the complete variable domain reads KAGVTQTPRYLIKTRGQQVTLSCSPISGHRSVSWYQQTPGQGLQFLFEYFSETQRNKGNFPGRFSGRQFSNSRSEMNVSTLELGDSALYLCASSLGQLSSYNEQFFGPGTRLTVL.

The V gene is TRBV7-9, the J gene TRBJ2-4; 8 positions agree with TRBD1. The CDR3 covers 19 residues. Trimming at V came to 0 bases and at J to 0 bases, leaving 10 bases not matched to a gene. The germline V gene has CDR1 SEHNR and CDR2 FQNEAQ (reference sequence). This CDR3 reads CASSLAWDRSNLAKNIQYF. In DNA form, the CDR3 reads TGTGCCAGCAGCTTAGCGTGGGACAGGTCGAATTTAGCCAAAAACATTCAGTACTTC.

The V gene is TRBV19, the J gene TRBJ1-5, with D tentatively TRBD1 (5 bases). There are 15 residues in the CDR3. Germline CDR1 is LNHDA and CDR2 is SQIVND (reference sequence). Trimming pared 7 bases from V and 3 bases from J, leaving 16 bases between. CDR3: CASTPGNLYNQPQHF. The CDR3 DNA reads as TGTGCCAGTACCCCAGGGAACCTTTACAATCAGCCCCAGCATTTT.

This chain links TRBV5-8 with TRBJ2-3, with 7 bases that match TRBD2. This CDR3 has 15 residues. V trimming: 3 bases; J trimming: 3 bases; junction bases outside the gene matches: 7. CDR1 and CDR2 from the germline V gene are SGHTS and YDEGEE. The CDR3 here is CASSYGAGRTDTQYF. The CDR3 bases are TGTGCCAGCAGCTATGGAGCGGGACGTACAGATACGCAGTATTTT.

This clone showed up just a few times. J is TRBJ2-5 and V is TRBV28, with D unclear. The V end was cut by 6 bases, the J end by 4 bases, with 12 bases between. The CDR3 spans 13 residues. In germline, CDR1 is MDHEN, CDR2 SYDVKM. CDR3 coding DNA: TGTGCCAGCAGGTCTGTAGAACGAGAGACCCAGTACTTC. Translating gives CASRSVERETQYF.

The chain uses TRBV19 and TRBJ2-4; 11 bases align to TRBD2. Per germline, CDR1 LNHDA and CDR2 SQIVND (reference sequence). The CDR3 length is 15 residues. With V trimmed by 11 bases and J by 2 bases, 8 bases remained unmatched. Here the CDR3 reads CASTLAGGTKNIQYF. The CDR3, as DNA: TGTGCCTCGACCCTAGCGGGGGGAACCAAAAACATTCAGTACTTC.

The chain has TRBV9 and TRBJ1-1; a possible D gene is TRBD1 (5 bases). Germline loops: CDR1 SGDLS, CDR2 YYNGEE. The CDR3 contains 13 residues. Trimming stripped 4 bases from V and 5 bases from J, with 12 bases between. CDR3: CASSPAGRTEAFF. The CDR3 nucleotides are TGTGCCAGCAGCCCAGCGGGGCGGACTGAAGCTTTCTTT.

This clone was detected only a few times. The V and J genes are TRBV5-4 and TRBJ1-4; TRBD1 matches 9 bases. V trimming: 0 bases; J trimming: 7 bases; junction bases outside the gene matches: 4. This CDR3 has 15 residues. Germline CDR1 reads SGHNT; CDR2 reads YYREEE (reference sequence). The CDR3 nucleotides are TGTGCCAGCAGCTTGGGGACAGGGGTTTCTGAAAAACTGTTTTTT. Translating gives CASSLGTGVSEKLFF.